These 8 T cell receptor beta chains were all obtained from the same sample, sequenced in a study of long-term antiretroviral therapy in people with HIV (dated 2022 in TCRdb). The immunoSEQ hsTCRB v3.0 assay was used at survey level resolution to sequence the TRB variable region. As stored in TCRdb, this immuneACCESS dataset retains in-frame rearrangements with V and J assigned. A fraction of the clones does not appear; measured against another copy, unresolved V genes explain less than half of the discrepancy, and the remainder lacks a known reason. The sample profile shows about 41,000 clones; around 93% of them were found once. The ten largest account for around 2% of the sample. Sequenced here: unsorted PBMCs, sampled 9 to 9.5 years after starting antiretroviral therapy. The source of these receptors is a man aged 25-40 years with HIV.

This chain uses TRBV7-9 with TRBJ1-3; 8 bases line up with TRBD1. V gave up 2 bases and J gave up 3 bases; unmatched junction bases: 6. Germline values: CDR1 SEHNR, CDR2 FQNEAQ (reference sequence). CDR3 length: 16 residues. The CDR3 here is CASSLRQGAIGNTIYF. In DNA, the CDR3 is TGTGCCAGCAGCTTACGCCAGGGGGCCATTGGAAACACCATATATTTT.

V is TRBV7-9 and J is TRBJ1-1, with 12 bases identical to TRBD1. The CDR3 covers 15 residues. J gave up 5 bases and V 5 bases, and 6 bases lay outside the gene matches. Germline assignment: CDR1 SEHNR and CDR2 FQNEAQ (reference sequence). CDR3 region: CASSRRDRGQTEAFF. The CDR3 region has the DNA TGTGCCAGCAGCCGAAGGGACAGGGGGCAAACTGAAGCTTTCTTT.

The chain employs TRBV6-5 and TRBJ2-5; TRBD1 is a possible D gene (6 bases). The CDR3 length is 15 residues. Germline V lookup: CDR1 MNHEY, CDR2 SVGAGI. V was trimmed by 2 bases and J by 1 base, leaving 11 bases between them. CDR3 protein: CASSYGGQIQETQYF. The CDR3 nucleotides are TGTGCCAGCAGTTACGGTGGACAGATCCAAGAGACCCAGTACTTC.

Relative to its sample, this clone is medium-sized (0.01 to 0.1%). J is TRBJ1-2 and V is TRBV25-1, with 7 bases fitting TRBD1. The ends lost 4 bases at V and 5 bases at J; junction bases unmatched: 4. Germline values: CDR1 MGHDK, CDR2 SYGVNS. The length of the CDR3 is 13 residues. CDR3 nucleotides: TGTGCCAGCAGTGTAGGGACAGCATATGGCTACACCTTC. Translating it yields CASSVGTAYGYTF.

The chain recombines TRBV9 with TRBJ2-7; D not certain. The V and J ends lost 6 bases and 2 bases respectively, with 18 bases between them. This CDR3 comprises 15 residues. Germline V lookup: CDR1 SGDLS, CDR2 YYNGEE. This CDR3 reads CASTPSPAAAYEQYF. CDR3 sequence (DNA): TGTGCCAGCACCCCTTCGCCTGCGGCGGCCTACGAGCAGTACTTC.

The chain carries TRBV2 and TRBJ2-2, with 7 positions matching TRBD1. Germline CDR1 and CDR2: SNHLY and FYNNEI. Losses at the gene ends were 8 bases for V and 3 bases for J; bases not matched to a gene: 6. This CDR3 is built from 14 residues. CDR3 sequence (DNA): TGTGCCAGCCAGGGGGTCCTTTACACCGGGGAGCTGTTTTTT. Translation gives CASQGVLYTGELFF. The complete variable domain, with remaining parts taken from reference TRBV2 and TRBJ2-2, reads EPEVTQTPSHQVTQMGQEVILRCVPISNHLYFYWYRQILGQKVEFLVSFYNNEISEKSEIFDDQFSVERPDGSNFTLKIRSTKLEDSAMYFCASQGVLYTGELFFGEGSRLTVL.

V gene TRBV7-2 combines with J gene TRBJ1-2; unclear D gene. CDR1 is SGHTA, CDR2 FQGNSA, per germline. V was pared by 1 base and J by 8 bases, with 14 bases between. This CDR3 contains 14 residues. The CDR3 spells CASSLEIAARGYTF. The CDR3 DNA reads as TGTGCCAGCAGCTTAGAGATTGCCGCTCGGGGCTACACCTTC.

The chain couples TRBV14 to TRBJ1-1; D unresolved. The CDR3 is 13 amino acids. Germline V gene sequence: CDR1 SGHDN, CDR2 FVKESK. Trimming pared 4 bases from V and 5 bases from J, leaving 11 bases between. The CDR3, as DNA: TGTGCCAGCAGCCTACACTCGGGGACTGAAGCTTTCTTT. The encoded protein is CASSLHSGTEAFF. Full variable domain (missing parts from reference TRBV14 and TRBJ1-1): EAGVTQFPSHSVIEKGQTVTLRCDPISGHDNLYWYRRVMGKEIKFLLHFVKESKQDESGMPNNRFLAERTGGTYSTLKVQPAELEDSGVYFCASSLHSGTEAFFGQGTRLTVV.